Sequencing of this TCR beta chain was carried out in a study of blood T cell repertoires in COVID-19. A single count supports this clone. Germline-derived CDR1 and CDR2 are KGHDR and SFDVKD. V was clipped by 10 bases and J by 2 bases; unmatched bases: 6. This CDR3 is built from 13 residues. Method: immunoSEQ multiplex PCR; TCRdb's copy keeps in-frame clones and lacks some. The sample records 120,000 or so clones, over 75% being singletons. This chain uses TRBV24-1 with TRBJ1-2; 7 nucleotides agree with TRBD1. Sequences were obtained from peripheral blood. This TCR derives from a man younger than 45 with COVID-19, enrolled during active disease. The CDR3, as DNA: TGTGCCACTCAGGGACAGAACAACTATGGCTACACCTTC. Its protein product is CATQGQNNYGYTF.